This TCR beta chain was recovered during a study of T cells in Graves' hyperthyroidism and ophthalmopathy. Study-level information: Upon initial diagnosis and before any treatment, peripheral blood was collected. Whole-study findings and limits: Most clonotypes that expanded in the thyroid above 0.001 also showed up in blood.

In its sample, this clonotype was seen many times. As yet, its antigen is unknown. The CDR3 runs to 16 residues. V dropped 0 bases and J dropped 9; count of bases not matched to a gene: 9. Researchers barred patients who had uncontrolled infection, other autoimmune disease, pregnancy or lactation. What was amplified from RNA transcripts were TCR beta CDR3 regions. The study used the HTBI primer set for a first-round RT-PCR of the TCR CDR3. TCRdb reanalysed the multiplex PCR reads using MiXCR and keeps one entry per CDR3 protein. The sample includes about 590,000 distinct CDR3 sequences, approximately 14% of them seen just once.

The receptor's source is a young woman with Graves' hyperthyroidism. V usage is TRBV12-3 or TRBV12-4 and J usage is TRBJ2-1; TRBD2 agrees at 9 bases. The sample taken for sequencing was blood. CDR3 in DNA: TGTGCCAGCAGTTTAGCGCTGGCGGGAGGGCCGGTTGAGCAGTTCTTC. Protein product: CASSLALAGGPVEQFF.